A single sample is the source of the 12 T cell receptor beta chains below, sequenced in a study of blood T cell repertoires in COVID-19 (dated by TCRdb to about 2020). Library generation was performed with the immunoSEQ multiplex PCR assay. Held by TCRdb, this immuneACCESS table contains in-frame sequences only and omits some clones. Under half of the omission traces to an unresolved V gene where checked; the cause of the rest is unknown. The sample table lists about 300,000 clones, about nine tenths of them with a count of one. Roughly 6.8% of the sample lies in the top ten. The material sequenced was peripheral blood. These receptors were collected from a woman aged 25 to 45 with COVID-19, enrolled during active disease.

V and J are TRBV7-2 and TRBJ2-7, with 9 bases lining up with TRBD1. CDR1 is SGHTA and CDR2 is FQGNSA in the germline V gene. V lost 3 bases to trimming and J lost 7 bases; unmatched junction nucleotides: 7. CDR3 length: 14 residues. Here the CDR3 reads CASSFGTGSWEQYF. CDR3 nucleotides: TGTGCCAGCAGCTTCGGGACAGGGTCGTGGGAGCAGTACTTC.

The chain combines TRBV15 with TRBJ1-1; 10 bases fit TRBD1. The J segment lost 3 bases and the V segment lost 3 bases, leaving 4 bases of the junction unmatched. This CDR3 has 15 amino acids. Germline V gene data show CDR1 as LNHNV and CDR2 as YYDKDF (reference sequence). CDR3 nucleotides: TGTGCCACCAGCAGCGGGACAGGGGTCGACACTGAAGCTTTCTTT. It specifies CATSSGTGVDTEAFF.

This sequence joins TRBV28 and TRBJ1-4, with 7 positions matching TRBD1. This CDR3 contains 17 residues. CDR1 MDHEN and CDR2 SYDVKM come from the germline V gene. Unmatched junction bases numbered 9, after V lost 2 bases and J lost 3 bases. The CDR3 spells CASSLSQGVPSNEKLFF. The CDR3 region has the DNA TGTGCCAGCAGTTTAAGTCAGGGGGTCCCCTCTAATGAAAAACTGTTTTTT.

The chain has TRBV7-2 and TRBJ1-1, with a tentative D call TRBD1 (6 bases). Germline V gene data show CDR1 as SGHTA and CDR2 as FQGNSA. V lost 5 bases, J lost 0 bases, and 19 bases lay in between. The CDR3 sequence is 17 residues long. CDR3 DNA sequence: TGTGCCAGCAGCCATAGGGTACAGGGTAAGGTGAACACTGAAGCTTTCTTT. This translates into CASSHRVQGKVNTEAFF.

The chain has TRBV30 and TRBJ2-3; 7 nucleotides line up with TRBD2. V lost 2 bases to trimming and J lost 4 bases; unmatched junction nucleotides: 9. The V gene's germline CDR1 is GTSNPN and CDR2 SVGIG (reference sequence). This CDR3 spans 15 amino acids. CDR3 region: CAWSRRAGVADTQYF. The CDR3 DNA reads TGTGCCTGGAGTCGCCGGGCGGGAGTGGCAGATACGCAGTATTTT.

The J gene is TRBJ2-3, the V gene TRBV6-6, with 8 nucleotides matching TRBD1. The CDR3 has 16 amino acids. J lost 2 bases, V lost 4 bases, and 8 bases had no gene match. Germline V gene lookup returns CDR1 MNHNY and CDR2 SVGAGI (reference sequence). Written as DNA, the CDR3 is TGTGCCAGCAGTTCGCCAGACAGGGGAGACACAGATACGCAGTATTTT. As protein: CASSSPDRGDTDTQYF.

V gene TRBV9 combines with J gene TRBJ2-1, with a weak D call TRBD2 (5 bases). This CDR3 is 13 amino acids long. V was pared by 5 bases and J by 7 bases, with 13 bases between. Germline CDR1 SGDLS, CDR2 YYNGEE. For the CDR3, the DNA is TGTGCCAGCAGTGGAGGAGGCACGAATGAGCAGTTCTTC. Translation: CASSGGGTNEQFF.

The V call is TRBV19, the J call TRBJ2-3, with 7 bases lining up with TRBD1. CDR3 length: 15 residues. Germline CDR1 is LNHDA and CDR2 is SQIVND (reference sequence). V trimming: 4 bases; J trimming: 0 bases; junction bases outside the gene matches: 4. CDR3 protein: CASSKPTGSTDTQYF. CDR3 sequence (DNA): TGTGCCAGTAGTAAACCGACAGGGAGCACAGATACGCAGTATTTT.

CDR3 loop: CSVSKTGQLTDTQYF. The CDR3 coding sequence is TGCAGCGTCTCAAAGACGGGACAGCTCACAGATACGCAGTATTTT. This chain connects TRBV29-1 to TRBJ2-3; the match to TRBD1 covers 7 bases. Germline assignment: CDR1 SQVTM and CDR2 ANQGSEA. The CDR3 length is 15 residues. Trimming took 6 bases from V and 2 from J; bases not matched to a gene: 11.

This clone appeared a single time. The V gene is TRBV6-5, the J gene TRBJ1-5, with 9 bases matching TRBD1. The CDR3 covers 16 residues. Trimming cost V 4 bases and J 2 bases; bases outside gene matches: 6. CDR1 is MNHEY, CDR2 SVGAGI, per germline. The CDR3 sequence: CASSSTGGQGNQPQHF. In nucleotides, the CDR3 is TGTGCCAGCAGTTCCACAGGGGGCCAGGGCAATCAGCCCCAGCATTTT.

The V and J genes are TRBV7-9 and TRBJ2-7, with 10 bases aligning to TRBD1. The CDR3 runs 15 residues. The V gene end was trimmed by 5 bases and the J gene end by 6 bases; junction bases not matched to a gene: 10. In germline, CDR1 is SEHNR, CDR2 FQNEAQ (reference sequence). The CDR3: CASSPWTGTGAEQYF. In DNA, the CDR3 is TGTGCCAGCAGCCCATGGACGGGGACAGGGGCCGAGCAGTACTTC.

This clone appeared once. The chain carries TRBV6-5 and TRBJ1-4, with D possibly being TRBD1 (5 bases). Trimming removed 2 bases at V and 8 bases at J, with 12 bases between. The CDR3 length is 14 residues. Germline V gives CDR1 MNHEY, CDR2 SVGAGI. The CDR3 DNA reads TGTGCCAGCAGTTACAAAGTTGGGGCAGAAAAACTGTTTTTT. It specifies CASSYKVGAEKLFF.